This T cell receptor (beta chain) came from a study of Ad26.COV2.S vaccination and SARS-CoV-2 variants. The CDR3 consists of 15 residues. Germline V gene sequence: CDR1 LNHNV, CDR2 YYDKDF (reference sequence). Trimming pared 0 bases from V and 6 bases from J, leaving 14 bases between. Sequencing was performed with immunoSEQ multiplex PCR; in TCRdb, only in-frame clones are kept and a portion is missing. This sample has 300,000 to 350,000 clones, with around 84% found just once. A word on this clone: Its antigen is undetermined.

As for treatment: roughly 19 received Ad26.COV2.S at low or high dose, single or two shots; about 5 received placebo; per-sample allocation not given. Samples were taken on day 63 after the first vaccine or placebo injection. Whoever gave the sample was an adult aged 18-55 years in Boston. Study conclusions and caveats: People who got the vaccine or the placebo had similar non-spike TCR breadth. Vaccinees displayed broader spike-specific TCR repertoires than placebo recipients. Substantial breadth in spike-specific CD8+ and CD4+ T cell responses was reportedly seen after vaccination.

The sequenced sample was peripheral blood, obtained in a trial of Ad26.COV2.S vaccine versus placebo. This receptor was identified in a person between 18 and 59 years old who received the Ad26.COV2.S COVID-19 vaccine or a placebo. This chain links TRBV15 with TRBJ1-2, with D possibly being TRBD1 (5 bases). The CDR3 spells CATSRDSGGKDGYTF. The CDR3 DNA sequence: TGTGCCACCAGCAGAGATAGCGGGGGTAAGGATGGCTACACCTTC.